This TCR beta chain was recovered during a study of spatial heterogeneity in lung cancer. Time point specified: sample taken at primary tumor resection. TCRdb re-analysed the 5' RACE reads in MiXCR, keeping a single row per CDR3 protein. The sample has tens of thousands of distinct CDR3 sequences, approximately 12% seen once. V gave up 7 bases and J gave up 7 bases, with 16 bases separating them. This CDR3 has 13 amino acids. The J gene is TRBJ1-2, the V gene TRBV12-3 or TRBV12-4, with unresolved D. This clonotype was sampled from a male donor with early-stage non-small cell lung cancer. The specimen comprised PBMCs, sampled at surgery. In nucleotides, the CDR3 is TGTGCCAGCAACCTGACTCCCGAGGGTGGCTACACCTTC. Protein: CASNLTPEGGYTF.